Listed below are T cell receptor beta chains from one sample, sequenced in a study of vaccination and CD4 T cells after COVID-19. MiXCR, applied by TCRdb to the PCR reads, yields one record per CDR3 protein. Of 15,000 to 20,000 distinct CDR3 sequences listed, roughly 27% are singletons. No antigen has been identified for these receptors. The sample consisted of cultured CD4+ T cells from blood. These receptors originate from a human donor with COVID-19. The CDR3 runs from the conserved cysteine through the conserved F or W. Fields, in order: J gene, V gene, clone size, D gene, CDR3 length, CDR3 protein, CDR3 DNA. D genes are given only for firm matches. Size is stated for part of the rows, as once, few or many counts, or as a class when the clone is expanded.

TRBJ2-3,TRBV20-1,few,TRBD2,14,CSATGTTSTDTQYF,TGCAGTGCAACCGGGACTACTAGCACAGATACGCAGTATTTT
TRBJ1-1,TRBV11-3,.,.,15,CASRVRRDRDTEAFF,TGTGCCAGCAGGGTAAGGAGGGATCGGGACACTGAAGCTTTCTTT
TRBJ1-2,TRBV28,few,TRBD1,14,CASRISGTAAGYTF,TGTGCCAGCAGGATCTCCGGGACAGCCGCTGGCTACACCTTC
TRBJ1-4,TRBV4-2,.,.,15,CASSQVPGNNEKLFF,TGTGCCAGCAGCCAAGTTCCGGGCAATAATGAAAAACTGTTTTTT
TRBJ1-1,TRBV19,.,.,13,CASSQGLNTEAFF,TGTGCCAGTAGTCAGGGGCTAAACACTGAAGCTTTCTTT
TRBJ1-3,TRBV30,.,.,16,CAWESRAHSSGNTIYF,TGTGCCTGGGAGTCGAGGGCGCATTCCTCTGGAAACACCATATATTTT
TRBJ2-1,TRBV6-1,.,.,15,CASSEALQLNNEQFF,TGTGCCAGCAGTGAAGCGCTTCAGCTTAACAATGAGCAGTTCTTC
TRBJ2-2,TRBV12-3/TRBV12-4,.,.,13,CASSPTPPGELFF,TGTGCCAGCAGCCCGACCCCTCCCGGGGAGCTGTTTTTT
TRBJ1-1,TRBV20-1,few,.,14,CSARDQRYSAEAFF,TGCAGTGCTAGAGATCAGAGGTATTCGGCTGAAGCTTTCTTT
TRBJ1-3,TRBV12-3/TRBV12-4,few,.,15,CASSSVRGRGNTIYF,TGTGCCAGCAGTTCCGTCCGGGGGAGAGGAAACACCATATATTTT
TRBJ1-2,TRBV2,medium-sized,.,14,CASSMTEKNYGYTF,TGTGCCAGCAGTATGACAGAAAAGAACTATGGCTACACCTTC
TRBJ2-2,TRBV7-2,.,TRBD2,15,CASSLLSGGSGELFF,TGTGCCAGCAGCTTACTTAGCGGGGGGTCCGGGGAGCTGTTTTTT
TRBJ2-2,TRBV7-2,few,.,12,CASSFNTGELFF,TGTGCCAGCAGCTTCAACACCGGGGAGCTGTTTTTT
TRBJ2-1,TRBV24-1,once,TRBD2,21,CATSDPESGTSGRTRYNEQFF,TGTGCCACCAGTGATCCAGAGTCCGGGACTAGCGGACGAACTCGATACAATGAGCAGTTCTTC
TRBJ1-6,TRBV28,.,.,18,CASSPPRSSSSYNSPLHF,TGTGCCAGCAGTCCTCCCAGGTCCTCGAGCTCCTATAATTCACCCCTCCACTTT
TRBJ2-1,TRBV7-2,.,TRBD2,16,CASSWTSGGPVHEQFF,TGTGCCAGCAGCTGGACTAGCGGGGGGCCCGTCCATGAGCAGTTCTTC
TRBJ1-6,TRBV30,.,.,14,CACAKGVNNSPLHF,TGTGCCTGCGCTAAAGGTGTCAATAATTCACCCCTCCACTTT
TRBJ2-3,TRBV6-1,.,TRBD2,13,CASTSGVPDMQYF,TGTGCCAGCACTAGCGGGGTTCCAGATATGCAGTATTTT
TRBJ1-5,TRBV21-1,.,.,12,CASSKPREPQHF,TGTGCCAGCAGCAAGCCAAGGGAGCCCCAGCATTTT
TRBJ2-5,TRBV3-1,.,.,14,CASSHRRLGKTQYF,TGTGCCAGCAGCCACAGGAGGCTAGGGAAGACCCAGTACTTC
TRBJ2-2,TRBV2,.,.,15,CASRARGWGTGELFF,TGTGCCAGCAGGGCGAGGGGATGGGGCACCGGGGAGCTGTTTTTT
TRBJ1-3,TRBV28,.,.,12,CASYGAGNTIYF,TGTGCCAGCTATGGGGCTGGAAACACCATATATTTT
TRBJ2-3,TRBV20-1,few,.,12,CSARWKTDTQYF,TGCAGTGCTAGGTGGAAGACAGATACGCAGTATTTT
TRBJ1-3,TRBV6-5,.,.,15,CASSYSPLTGNTIYF,TGTGCCAGCAGTTACTCGCCGTTAACTGGAAACACCATATATTTT
TRBJ2-5,TRBV19,few,.,15,CASSNNGGREETQYF,TGTGCCAGCTCAAATAACGGGGGGCGCGAGGAGACCCAGTACTTC
TRBJ1-6,TRBV6-1,few,.,15,CARLLVSSYNSPLHF,TGTGCCAGACTCCTAGTTAGCTCCTATAATTCACCCCTCCACTTT
TRBJ1-2,TRBV1,few,.,12,CTSSQGKRGYTF,TGCACCAGCAGCCAAGGAAAGAGAGGGTACACCTTC
TRBJ1-2,TRBV29-1,few,TRBD1,14,CSVEAPGQTYGYTF,TGCAGCGTTGAAGCCCCGGGACAGACTTATGGCTACACCTTC
TRBJ1-1,TRBV6-1,few,TRBD1,17,CASRREGASGMNTEAFF,TGTGCCAGCAGAAGAGAGGGGGCAAGCGGGATGAACACTGAAGCTTTCTTT
TRBJ1-1,TRBV6-1,.,TRBD1,14,CASRLTGGLTEAFF,TGTGCCAGCAGACTCACAGGGGGCTTGACTGAAGCTTTCTTT
TRBJ2-5,TRBV28,few,.,10,CASQQETQYF,TGTGCCAGCCAACAAGAGACCCAGTACTTC
TRBJ2-7,TRBV7-3,few,TRBD2,15,CASSFSGGPLYEQYF,TGTGCCAGCAGCTTTTCGGGGGGGCCTCTCTACGAGCAGTACTTC
TRBJ2-3,TRBV7-2,.,.,14,CASSPQDRLDTQYF,TGTGCCAGCAGCCCACAGGACAGACTGGATACGCAGTATTTT
TRBJ2-5,TRBV7-9,.,.,15,CASSLGHSVQETQYF,TGTGCCAGCAGCTTAGGGCATAGCGTCCAAGAGACCCAGTACTTC
TRBJ2-2,TRBV9,.,.,16,CASSVGAQGGTGELFF,TGTGCCAGCAGCGTAGGGGCGCAGGGAGGCACCGGGGAGCTGTTTTTT
TRBJ2-1,TRBV15,few,.,12,CATSRQNNEQFF,TGTGCCACCAGCAGACAGAACAATGAGCAGTTCTTC
TRBJ1-5,TRBV5-6,.,TRBD1,14,CASSLNRGGQPQHF,TGTGCCAGCAGCCTGAACAGGGGTGGTCAGCCCCAGCATTTT
TRBJ2-1,TRBV20-1,.,TRBD2,15,CSARTGGGEGNEQFF,TGCAGTGCCAGAACCGGCGGGGGAGAGGGCAATGAGCAGTTCTTC